The clone carrying this TCR beta chain was found many times. Antigen: not known. From RNA transcripts, TCR beta CDR3 regions were amplified. Carried out on the TCR CDR3, a first-round RT-PCR used the HTBI primer set. Via MiXCR, TCRdb re-called the multiplex PCR reads, giving one row per CDR3 protein. The table lists about 520,000 distinct CDR3 sequences, around 21% of them singletons. CDR3 length: 18 residues. The germline gives CDR1 MNHNS, CDR2 SASEGT. V was clipped by 3 bases and J by 6 bases; unmatched bases: 13. Absent ophthalmopathy progression within 18 months defined stable Graves' hyperthyroidism. The data originate from a study of T cells in Graves' hyperthyroidism and ophthalmopathy. Notes on the study in general: A model built on 13 V-J features separated ophthalmopathy from stable hyperthyroidism.

The sequence was collected from a man aged 18-30 years with Graves' hyperthyroidism. The genes are TRBV6-1 and TRBJ2-5; 13 bases map to TRBD2. The sequenced sample consisted of blood. CDR3 nucleotide sequence: TGTGCCAGCAGTGAGGGGGGACTAGCGGGGCTACTACCGAAGACCCAGTACTTC. The encoded protein is CASSEGGLAGLLPKTQYF.